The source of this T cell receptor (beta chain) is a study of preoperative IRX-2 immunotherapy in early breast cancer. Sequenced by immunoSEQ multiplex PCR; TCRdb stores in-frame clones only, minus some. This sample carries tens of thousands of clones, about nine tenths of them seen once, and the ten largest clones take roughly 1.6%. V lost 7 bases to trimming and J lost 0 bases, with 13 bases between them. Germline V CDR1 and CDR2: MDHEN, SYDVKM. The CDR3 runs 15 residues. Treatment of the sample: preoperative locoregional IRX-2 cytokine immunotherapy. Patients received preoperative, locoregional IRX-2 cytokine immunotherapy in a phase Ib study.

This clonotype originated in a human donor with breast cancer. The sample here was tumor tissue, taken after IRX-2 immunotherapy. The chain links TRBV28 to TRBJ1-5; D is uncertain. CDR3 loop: CASTSPNDSNQPQHF. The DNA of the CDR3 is TGTGCCAGCACCTCCCCAAACGATAGCAATCAGCCCCAGCATTTT.